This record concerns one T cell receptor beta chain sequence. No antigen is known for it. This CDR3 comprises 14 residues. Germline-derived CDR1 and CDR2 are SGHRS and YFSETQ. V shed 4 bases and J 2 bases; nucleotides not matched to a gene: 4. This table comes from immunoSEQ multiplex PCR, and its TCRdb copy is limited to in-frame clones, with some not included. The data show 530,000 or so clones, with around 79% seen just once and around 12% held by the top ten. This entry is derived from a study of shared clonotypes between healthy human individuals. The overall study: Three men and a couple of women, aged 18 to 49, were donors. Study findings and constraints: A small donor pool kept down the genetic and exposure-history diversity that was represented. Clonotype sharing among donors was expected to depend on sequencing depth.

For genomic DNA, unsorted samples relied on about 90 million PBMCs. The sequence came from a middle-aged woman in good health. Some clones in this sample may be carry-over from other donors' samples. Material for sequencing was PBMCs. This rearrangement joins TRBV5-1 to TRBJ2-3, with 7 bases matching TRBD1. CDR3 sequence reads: CASSVGQHTDTQYF. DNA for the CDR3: TGCGCCAGCAGCGTGGGACAGCACACAGATACGCAGTATTTT.